This T cell receptor beta chain emerged from a study of response to subunit inactivated influenza vaccine. One entry per CDR3 protein, called by TCRdb with MiXCR from the RT-PCR reads. Here the sample spans hundreds of thousands of distinct CDR3 sequences, about 10% being singletons. Germline trimming cut 3 bases from V and 0 bases from J; bases unmatched to any gene: 0. This CDR3 has 16 amino acids. Germline V gene data show CDR1 as MNHEY and CDR2 as SMNVEV (reference sequence). Sequencing used PBMCs from blood, obtained on the day of vaccination. V gene TRBV27 combines with J gene TRBJ2-6; 9 bases align to TRBD1. This TCR was sampled from a man in his forties or fifties who received an inactivated influenza vaccine. The CDR3 DNA is TGTGCCAGCAGTTTGACAGGGGGCTCTGGGGCCAACGTCCTGACTTTC. Its translation: CASSLTGGSGANVLTF.